The rows below give T cell receptor beta chains drawn from one sample of a study of T-cell reconstitution after alpha-beta-depleted transplantation in children. TCRdb analysed the PCR reads with MiXCR anew, one entry per CDR3 protein. Of about a million distinct CDR3 sequences in the sample, 25% to 30% were seen once. The sample consisted of PBMCs, mostly from graft donor cells, taken 360 days after TCRalphabeta/CD19-depleted stem cell transplant. The receptor set was obtained from a boy younger than two who had a stem cell transplant for SCID, so the T cells may come from the graft donor. Each CDR3 is given with its conserved first and last residue. A D gene is named only where the DNA matches it firmly. A row's size may be missing; if present it is once, few, many or a size class.

>.|TRBV12-3/TRBV12-4|TRBJ1-5|.|14
TGTGCCAGCAGGCCCGGGACGGGCAATCAGCCCCAGCATTTT
CASRPGTGNQPQHF
>.|TRBV29-1|TRBJ2-7|.|11
TGCAGCGTTAAGGAGGGCTACGAGCAGTACTTC
CSVKEGYEQYF
>.|TRBV6-5|TRBJ1-5|TRBD1|15
TGTGCCAGCAGTCCACAGGGACAGTCTCAACAGCCCCAGCATTTT
CASSPQGQSQQPQHF
>once|TRBV12-3/TRBV12-4|TRBJ1-1|TRBD1|14
TGTGCCAGCAGTATTGGACAGGGGGTAACTGAAGCTTTCTTT
CASSIGQGVTEAFF
>.|TRBV4-1|TRBJ2-1|TRBD2|16
TGCGCCAGCAGCCAAGATTCCCCAGCGGGGTACAATGAGCAGTTCTTC
CASSQDSPAGYNEQFF
>.|TRBV5-1|TRBJ2-7|TRBD1|16
TGCGCCAGCAGCTATTATCCGGGACAGGGCCTCTACGAGCAGTACTTC
CASSYYPGQGLYEQYF
>few|TRBV7-6|TRBJ2-7|TRBD1|12
TGTGCCAGCAGCTGGGGACAGAGTGAGCAGTACTTC
CASSWGQSEQYF
>.|TRBV10-3|TRBJ2-1|.|11
TGTGCCATCAGTGAGTACAATGAGCAGTTCTTC
CAISEYNEQFF
>.|TRBV7-9|TRBJ2-1|TRBD1|17
TGTGCCAGCAGCTTAGAAACGTGGAACAGGGGCTACAATGAGCAGTTCTTC
CASSLETWNRGYNEQFF
>.|TRBV9|TRBJ2-3|.|15
TGTGCCAGCAGCGTACTGAGCGCTGGCACAGATACGCAGTATTTT
CASSVLSAGTDTQYF
>few|TRBV4-1|TRBJ2-4|TRBD2|15
TGCGCCAGCAGCCAAGATACGCAGGGAGGGAACATTCAGTACTTC
CASSQDTQGGNIQYF
>few|TRBV7-2|TRBJ2-3|.|15
TGTGCCAGCAGCCAGCACAAAGTACGCACAGATACGCAGTATTTT
CASSQHKVRTDTQYF
>.|TRBV20-1|TRBJ1-2|TRBD1|14
TGCAGTGCCACATCGGACAGGGTTGGGTATGGCTACACCTTC
CSATSDRVGYGYTF
>few|TRBV7-6|TRBJ2-1|.|16
TGTGCCAGCAGCTTAGCTGATTCAGGCTACTACAATGAGCAGTTCTTC
CASSLADSGYYNEQFF
>.|TRBV27|TRBJ1-2|.|13
TGTGCCAGCAGAAATTCAGGGAGCTATGGCTACACCTTC
CASRNSGSYGYTF
>few|TRBV20-1|TRBJ2-5|TRBD1|13
TGCAGTGCCCAGGACAGGATAGGGGAGACCCAGTACTTC
CSAQDRIGETQYF
>once|TRBV10-3|TRBJ1-1|.|13
TGTGCCATCAGTGAGTTTGAATTTACTGAAGCTTTCTTT
CAISEFEFTEAFF
>few|TRBV11-1|TRBJ2-7|.|19
TGTGCCAGCAGCTTAGCGCCCAAATCAAGGGGTCACCCAACCTACGAGCAGTACTTC
CASSLAPKSRGHPTYEQYF
>.|TRBV15|TRBJ1-2|.|13
TGTGCCACCAGCAGAGGCATGGACTATGGCTACACCTTC
CATSRGMDYGYTF
>.|TRBV9|TRBJ1-6|TRBD1|15
TGTGCCAGCAGCCCCGATGGACAGGGCGATTCACCCCTCCACTTT
CASSPDGQGDSPLHF
>few|TRBV28|TRBJ2-7|TRBD2|15
TGTGCCAGCAGTTCCGGGACTAGAACCACCTACGAGCAGTACTTC
CASSSGTRTTYEQYF
>.|TRBV14|TRBJ2-3|.|14
TGTGCCAGCAGCCAAGTCCGGGAAGCGGATACGCAGTATTTT
CASSQVREADTQYF
>few|TRBV15|TRBJ1-5|.|14
TGTGCCACCAGCAGAACCGTGACAAACCAGCCCCAGCATTTT
CATSRTVTNQPQHF
>few|TRBV29-1|TRBJ2-3|TRBD1|13
TGCAGCGAGTGGACAGGACACACAGATACGCAGTATTTT
CSEWTGHTDTQYF
>many|TRBV4-3|TRBJ2-7|.|15
TGCGCCAGCAGCCAAGATCTGGCCGGCTCCTACGAGCAGTACTTC
CASSQDLAGSYEQYF
>.|TRBV5-6|TRBJ2-5|TRBD1|16
TGTGCCAGCAGCTACCCGACAGGGGCCTCTCCAGAGACCCAGTACTTC
CASSYPTGASPETQYF
>few|TRBV2|TRBJ2-2|.|14
TGTGCCAGCAGTGAAAATGGTGTCACCGGGGAGCTGTTTTTT
CASSENGVTGELFF
>few|TRBV6-1|TRBJ2-5|.|14
TGTGCCAGCAGCCCTGCGGGACAAGGAAGGACCCAGTACTTC
CASSPAGQGRTQYF
>few|TRBV6-2/TRBV6-3|TRBJ2-1|TRBD2|14
TGTGCCAGCTGGCCGGGGGGACTCTACAATGAGCAGTTCTTC
CASWPGGLYNEQFF
>few|TRBV6-1|TRBJ2-3|TRBD2|16
TGTGCCAGCAAGAGGAGCCTTGCGGGGGGGCCGGATACGCAGTATTTT
CASKRSLAGGPDTQYF
>few|TRBV7-2|TRBJ2-3|TRBD2|15
TGTGCCAGCAGCTTAGGGTCTAGCGGGGGGGTGACGCAGTATTTT
CASSLGSSGGVTQYF
>few|TRBV25-1|TRBJ2-1|.|16
TGTGCCAGCAGTGAATCGGGTGGGGGCCAATACAATGAGCAGTTCTTC
CASSESGGGQYNEQFF
>.|TRBV9|TRBJ2-1|.|15
TGTGCCAGCAGCGTAGGAGACGTCGCCTACAATGAGCAGTTCTTC
CASSVGDVAYNEQFF
>.|TRBV12-3/TRBV12-4|TRBJ2-7|.|15
TGTGCCAGCAGCTCCTCCGGCGGCAGGAACTACGAGCAGTACTTC
CASSSSGGRNYEQYF
>few|TRBV20-1|TRBJ2-3|TRBD2|12
TGCAGTGCCCTCAACCTAGCGGGCCGGGGTGGTTTT
CSALNLAGRGGF
>.|TRBV2|TRBJ1-5|TRBD1|14
TGTGCCAGCAGTAAACAGGGGGGTCATCAGCCCCAGCATTTT
CASSKQGGHQPQHF
>.|TRBV5-1|TRBJ2-7|.|15
TGCGCCAGCAGCTTGCGGGCTCCCGTCGTTAACGAGCAGTACTTC
CASSLRAPVVNEQYF
>.|TRBV11-2|TRBJ2-1|.|12
TGTGCCAGCAGCCAAACCTACAATGAGCAGTTCTTC
CASSQTYNEQFF
>few|TRBV10-2|TRBJ2-7|.|11
TGCGCCACCTCAGGACGCTACGAGCAGTACTTC
CATSGRYEQYF
>.|TRBV5-1|TRBJ2-3|.|13
TGCGCCAGCAGCTTCCGCAGGGCAGATACGCAGTATTTT
CASSFRRADTQYF
>few|TRBV5-1|TRBJ2-4|.|13
TGCGCCAGCAGCTTGGACGGCATCAGCATTCAGTACTTC
CASSLDGISIQYF
>many|TRBV15|TRBJ1-1|TRBD1|15
TGTGCCACCAGCAGAGGCGATGAGGGGGCACCTGAAGCTTTCTTT
CATSRGDEGAPEAFF
>.|TRBV3-1|TRBJ2-5|TRBD2|17
TGTGCCAGCAGCCAAGAATATTCTAGCGGGGGGAGCGAGACCCAGTACTTC
CASSQEYSSGGSETQYF
>few|TRBV5-1|TRBJ2-5|.|12
TGCGCCAGCAGCTTGGCCTTTGATGACCAGTACTTC
CASSLAFDDQYF
>.|TRBV7-2|TRBJ2-1|.|14
TGTGCCAGCAGCCCGGGACTGACCTACAATGAGCAGTTCTTC
CASSPGLTYNEQFF
>few|TRBV9|TRBJ1-6|TRBD1|15
TGTGCCAGCAGCTGGGACAGGGGGAGAGAATCACCCCTCCACTTT
CASSWDRGRESPLHF
>.|TRBV9|TRBJ2-3|.|14
TGTGCCAGCAGCCCCGGGTACTTACCAGATACGCAGTATTTT
CASSPGYLPDTQYF
>few|TRBV4-2|TRBJ1-6|TRBD1|15
TGTGCCAGCAGCCGGGGAGGGACAGGGAATTCACCCCTCCACTTT
CASSRGGTGNSPLHF
>.|TRBV24-1|TRBJ2-2|.|17
TGTGCCACCAGTGATGTTGGCAGGGATTGGAACACCGGGGAGCTGTTTTTT
CATSDVGRDWNTGELFF
>.|TRBV6-1|TRBJ2-3|TRBD2|17
TGTGCCAGCAGTCGTCGTTTCCCGGCGGGGGACACAGATACGCAGTATTTT
CASSRRFPAGDTDTQYF
>.|TRBV28|TRBJ2-1|.|14
TGTGCCAGCGGTCTCCTAGCCTCCTACAATGAGCAGTTCTTC
CASGLLASYNEQFF
>.|TRBV29-1|TRBJ2-2|.|13
TGCAGCGTGGATCAAGGAAGCCCCGGGGAGCTGTTTTTT
CSVDQGSPGELFF
>few|TRBV12-5|TRBJ2-2|.|14
TGTGCTAGTGGTAATTCAGGGGCGGACGGGGAGCTGTTTTTT
CASGNSGADGELFF
>.|TRBV2|TRBJ1-4|.|15
TGTGCCAGCAGTGAAGAGATGGGGTCTAATGAAAAACTGTTTTTT
CASSEEMGSNEKLFF